This paragraph covers one TCR beta chain sequence. It has no known antigen specificity. No base quality values were provided; no much bigger clone lies one nucleotide off. TCRbeta CDR3 regions were amplified from genomic DNA using the immunoSEQ Assay, a bias-controlled multiplex PCR. Per the source publication's procedure: The number of nucleated cells in each sample was estimated by amplification of reference gene primers within the assay. To quantify the absolute abundance of each unique TCRbeta CDR3 rearrangement, sequence reads were collapsed and filtered. For each sample, productive Simpson clonality was calculated by taking the square root of Simpson's diversity index across productive rearrangements. TCRdb retrieved this table from immuneACCESS and kept in-frame rearrangements only. Not all clones are present; in checked studies, unresolved V genes account for under half, and no reason is known for the remainder. V, J and clone size are those of that table, while D and trimming were read from the DNA. Here the sample has 81,000 or so clones; 92% occur a single time. The leading ten clones occupy 6.3% of the sample.

This sample was included in a study of blood T cell repertoires in COVID-19 (dated by TCRdb to between 2020 and 2021). Notes on the research overall: Samples from collaborators originated in the United States, Italy and Spain and spanned both the acute and convalescent phases of COVID-19. The material from the prospective study consisted of cDNA or gDNA derived from T cells, B-cell-depleted T cells, or PBMCs. The dataset comprised deeply sampled blood TCRbeta repertoires from subjects exposed to, actively infected with, or recovered from COVID-19. The repertoires were released in a freely available public database intended as a resource for research on the immune response to SARS-CoV-2. The samples were drawn from two sources: the first 160 participants of the ongoing ImmuneRACE study, and fewer than 1,500 subjects contributed by 6 global collaborators. The sample metadata nearly always contained a de-identified subject ID, COVID-19 status, age in years and sex. Where available, HLA class I and class II types were obtained from metadata supplied by the sample provider rather than from assay-based typing.

The germline V gene yields SGHTA for CDR1 and FQGNSA for CDR2. The junction shows trimming of 3 bases on V and 5 bases on J, plus 13 bases between the germline ends. From cysteine to phenylalanine, the CDR3 is 14 amino acids long. Of the read, only the CDR3 DNA is kept; its 42 bases are in frame from base 1. General study outcomes and caveats: The quantity of clinical and demographic metadata differed by source and by participant and was supplied without curation.

The collaborating institutions used their own protocols to collect whole blood in K2EDTA tubes. For TCRbeta analysis, collaborator samples were shipped as frozen whole blood, as isolated PBMCs, or as DNA extracted from either sample type. Material: peripheral blood. This TCR was sampled from a woman aged 55-75 years with active COVID-19. The rearranged segments are TRBV7-2 and TRBJ2-5, with no confidently assigned D gene. In nucleotides, the sequence is TGTGCCAGCAGCTTCCCTACGGGTTCGGAGACCCAGTACTTC. Its product reads: CASSFPTGSETQYF.